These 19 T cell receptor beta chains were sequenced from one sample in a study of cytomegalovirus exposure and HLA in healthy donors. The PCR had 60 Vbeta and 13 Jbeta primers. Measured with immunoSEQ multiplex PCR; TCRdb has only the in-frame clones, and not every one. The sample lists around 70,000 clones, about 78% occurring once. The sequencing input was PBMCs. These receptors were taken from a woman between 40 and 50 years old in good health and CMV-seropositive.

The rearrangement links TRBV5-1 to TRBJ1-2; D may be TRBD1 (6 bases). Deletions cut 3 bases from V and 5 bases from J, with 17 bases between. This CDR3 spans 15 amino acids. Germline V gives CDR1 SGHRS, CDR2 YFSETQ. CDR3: CASSSDSGITYGYTF. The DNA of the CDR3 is TGCGCCAGCAGCTCGGACAGTGGGATTACTTATGGCTACACCTTC.

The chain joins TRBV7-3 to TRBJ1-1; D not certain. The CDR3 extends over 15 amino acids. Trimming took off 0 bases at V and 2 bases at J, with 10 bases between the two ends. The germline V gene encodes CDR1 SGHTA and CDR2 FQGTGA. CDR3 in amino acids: CASSLTAGPNTEAFF. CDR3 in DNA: TGTGCCAGCAGCTTAACGGCGGGCCCTAACACTGAAGCTTTCTTT.

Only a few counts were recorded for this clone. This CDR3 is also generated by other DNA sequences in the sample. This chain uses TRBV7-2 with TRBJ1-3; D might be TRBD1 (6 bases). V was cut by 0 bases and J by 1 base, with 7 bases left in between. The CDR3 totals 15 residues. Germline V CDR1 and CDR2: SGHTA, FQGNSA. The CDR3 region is CASSLAGGSGNTIYF. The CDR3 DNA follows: TGTGCCAGCAGCTTAGCAGGGGGTTCTGGAAACACCATATATTTT.

The CDR3 loop is CASSLVRQGAPFIYNEQFF. For the CDR3, the DNA is TGTGCCAGCAGCTTGGTACGTCAGGGGGCCCCATTTATTTACAATGAGCAGTTCTTC. The chain employs TRBV5-6 and TRBJ2-1; 8 positions agree with TRBD1. This CDR3 is 19 amino acids long. Germline V gene data show CDR1 as SGHDT and CDR2 as YYEEEE. V gave up 0 bases and J gave up 4 bases; unmatched junction bases: 15.

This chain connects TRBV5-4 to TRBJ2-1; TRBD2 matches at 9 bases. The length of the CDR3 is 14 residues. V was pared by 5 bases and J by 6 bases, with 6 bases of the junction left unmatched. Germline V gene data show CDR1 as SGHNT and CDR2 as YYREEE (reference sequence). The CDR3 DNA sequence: TGTGCCAGCAGTTGGCGGGGGGGCTTCAATGAGCAGTTCTTC. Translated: CASSWRGGFNEQFF. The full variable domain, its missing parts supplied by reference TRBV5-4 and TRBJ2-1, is ETGVTQSPTHLIKTRGQQVTLRCSSQSGHNTVSWYQQALGQGPQFIFQYYREEENGRGNFPPRFSGLQFPNYSSELNVNALELDDSALYLCASSWRGGFNEQFFGPGTRLTVL.

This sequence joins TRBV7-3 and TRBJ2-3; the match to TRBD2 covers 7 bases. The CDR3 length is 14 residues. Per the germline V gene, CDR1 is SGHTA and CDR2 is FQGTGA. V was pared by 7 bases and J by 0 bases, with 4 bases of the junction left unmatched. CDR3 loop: CASTAGVSTDTQYF. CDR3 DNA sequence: TGTGCCAGCACCGCGGGGGTTAGCACAGATACGCAGTATTTT.

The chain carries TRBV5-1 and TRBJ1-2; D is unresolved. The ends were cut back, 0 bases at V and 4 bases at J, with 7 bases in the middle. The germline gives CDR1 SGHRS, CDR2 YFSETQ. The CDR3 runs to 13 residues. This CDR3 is CASSLAQSYGYTF. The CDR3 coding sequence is TGCGCCAGCAGCTTGGCCCAGTCCTATGGCTACACCTTC. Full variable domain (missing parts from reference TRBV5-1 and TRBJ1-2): KAGVTQTPRYLIKTRGQQVTLSCSPISGHRSVSWYQQTPGQGLQFLFEYFSETQRNKGNFPGRFSGRQFSNSRSEMNVSTLELGDSALYLCASSLAQSYGYTFGSGTRLTVV.

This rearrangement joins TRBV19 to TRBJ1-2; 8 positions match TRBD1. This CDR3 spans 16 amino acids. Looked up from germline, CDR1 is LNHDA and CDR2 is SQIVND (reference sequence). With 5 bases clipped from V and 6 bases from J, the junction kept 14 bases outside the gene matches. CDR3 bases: TGTGCCAGTAGTCCCCATGTTGAGGCAGGGGGCGATGGCTACACCTTC. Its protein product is CASSPHVEAGGDGYTF.

The CDR3, as DNA: TGTGCCAGTACGGATGGCAGGGGAAGCGGTGAGCAGTTCTTC. Its protein product is CASTDGRGSGEQFF. V gene TRBV9 combines with J gene TRBJ2-1; D may be TRBD1 (6 bases). The CDR3 loop spans 14 amino acids. Germline-derived CDR1 and CDR2 are SGDLS and YYNGEE. Trimming removed 8 bases from V and 9 bases from J, with 21 bases in between. Together with reference TRBV9 and TRBJ2-1, the CDR3 gives the full variable domain: DSGVTQTPKHLITATGQRVTLRCSPRSGDLSVYWYQQSLDQGLQFLIQYYNGEERAKGNILERFSAQQFPDLHSELNLSSLELGDSALYFCASTDGRGSGEQFFGPGTRLTVL.

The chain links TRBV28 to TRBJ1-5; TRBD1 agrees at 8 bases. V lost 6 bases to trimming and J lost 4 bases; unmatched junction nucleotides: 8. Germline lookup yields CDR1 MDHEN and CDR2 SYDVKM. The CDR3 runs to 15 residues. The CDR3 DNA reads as TGTGCCAGCAGCTACGCCCAGGGGGCAAATCAGCCCCAGCATTTT. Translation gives CASSYAQGANQPQHF.

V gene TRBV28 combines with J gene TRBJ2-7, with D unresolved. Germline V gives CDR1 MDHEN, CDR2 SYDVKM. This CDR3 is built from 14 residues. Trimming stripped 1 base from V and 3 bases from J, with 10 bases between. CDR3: CASSLYQDNYEQYF. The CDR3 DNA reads TGTGCCAGCAGTTTATATCAGGATAACTACGAGCAGTACTTC.

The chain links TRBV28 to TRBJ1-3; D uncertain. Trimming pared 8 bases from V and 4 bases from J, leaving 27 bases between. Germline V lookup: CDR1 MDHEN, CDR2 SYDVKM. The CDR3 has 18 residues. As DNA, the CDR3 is TGTGCCAGCTCCCCCTACAGCGGCGACGGGCTGGCCGGAAACACCATATATTTT. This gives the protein CASSPYSGDGLAGNTIYF.

This chain's CDR3 is CASSEGAGGPGSGELFF. CDR3 in DNA: TGTGCCAGCAGTGAAGGGGCGGGGGGGCCCGGGTCCGGGGAGCTGTTTTTT. J is TRBJ2-2 and V is TRBV2; TRBD2 matches 9 bases. Trimming cost V 1 base and J 6 bases; bases outside gene matches: 9. Germline V gene data show CDR1 as SNHLY and CDR2 as FYNNEI. The length of the CDR3 is 17 residues.

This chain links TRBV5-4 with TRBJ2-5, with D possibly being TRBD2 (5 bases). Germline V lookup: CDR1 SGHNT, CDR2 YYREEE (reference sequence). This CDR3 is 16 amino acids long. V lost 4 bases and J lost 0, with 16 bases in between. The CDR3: CASSPDWGWYQETQYF. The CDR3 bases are TGTGCCAGCAGCCCGGACTGGGGATGGTACCAAGAGACCCAGTACTTC.

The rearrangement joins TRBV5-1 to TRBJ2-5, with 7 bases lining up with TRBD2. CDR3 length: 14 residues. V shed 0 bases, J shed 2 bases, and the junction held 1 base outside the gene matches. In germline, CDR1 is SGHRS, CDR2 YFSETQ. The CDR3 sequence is CASSLDGGQETQYF. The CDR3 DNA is TGCGCCAGCAGCTTGGACGGGGGGCAAGAGACCCAGTACTTC.

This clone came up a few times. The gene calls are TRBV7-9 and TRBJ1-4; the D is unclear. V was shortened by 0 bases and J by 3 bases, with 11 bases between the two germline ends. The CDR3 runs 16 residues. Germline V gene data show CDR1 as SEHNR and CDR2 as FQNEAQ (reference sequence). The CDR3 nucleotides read TGTGCCAGCAGCTTAGCCCTTACTCGGGCTAATGAAAAACTGTTTTTT. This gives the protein CASSLALTRANEKLFF.

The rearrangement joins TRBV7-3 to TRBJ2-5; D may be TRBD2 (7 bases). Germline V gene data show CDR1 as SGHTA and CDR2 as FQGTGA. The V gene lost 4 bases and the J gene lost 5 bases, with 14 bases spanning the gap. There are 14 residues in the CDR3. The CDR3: CASSSGARGETQYF. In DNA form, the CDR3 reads TGTGCCAGCAGCTCAGGGGCGCGGGGGGAGACCCAGTACTTC.

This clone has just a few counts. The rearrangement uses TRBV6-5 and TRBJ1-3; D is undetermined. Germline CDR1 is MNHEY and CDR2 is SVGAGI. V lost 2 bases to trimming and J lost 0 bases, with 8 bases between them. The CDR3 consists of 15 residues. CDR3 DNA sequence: TGTGCCAGCAGTTACGGTTCAGTCTCTGGAAACACCATATATTTT. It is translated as CASSYGSVSGNTIYF.

CDR3 amino acids: CASQGDSNQPQHF. The CDR3 DNA is TGTGCCAGTCAGGGGGATAGCAATCAGCCCCAGCATTTT. The V gene is TRBV7-9, the J gene TRBJ1-5; 7 positions match TRBD1. This CDR3 comprises 13 residues. J lost 0 bases, V lost 9 bases, and 2 bases had no gene match. Germline values: CDR1 SEHNR, CDR2 FQNEAQ (reference sequence).